The 5 T cell receptor beta chains given below trace back to one sample, sequenced in a study of early T cells in non-severe SARS-CoV-2 infection. TCRdb called the 5' RACE reads again in MiXCR, with one record for every CDR3 protein. In the table there are 69,000 or so distinct CDR3 sequences, about 9.4% of which are singletons. The material sequenced was whole blood. The origin of the receptors is an adult who was a healthcare worker with PCR-confirmed SARS-CoV-2 infection or an uninfected control (not recorded which).

This clonotype was counted ten times or more. The CDR3 loop reads CASSPTPGQGNQPQHF. The CDR3, as DNA: TGTGCCAGCTCCCCCACGCCGGGCCAGGGGAATCAGCCCCAGCATTTT. The chain links TRBV18 to TRBJ1-5, with a tentative D call TRBD1 (6 bases). V lost 6 bases, J lost 4 bases, and 19 bases lay in between. The CDR3 is 16 amino acids. CDR1 is KGHSH and CDR2 is LQKENI in the germline V gene.

This clonotype was seen at least ten times. The V gene is TRBV3-1, the J gene TRBJ2-7; D gene unclear. V was trimmed by 1 base and J by 0 bases, leaving 7 bases between them. Germline V gene sequence: CDR1 LGHDT, CDR2 YNNKEL (reference sequence). This CDR3 region has 14 residues. This CDR3 is CASSQVPYSYEQYF. As DNA, the CDR3 is TGTGCCAGCAGCCAAGTCCCATACTCCTACGAGCAGTACTTC.

This clonotype was seen ten or more times. The chain recombines TRBV3-1 with TRBJ1-1, with TRBD1 matching over 7 bases. Germline V gene lookup returns CDR1 LGHDT and CDR2 YNNKEL (reference sequence). The CDR3 totals 15 residues. V dropped 5 bases and J dropped 3; count of bases not matched to a gene: 9. This chain's CDR3 is CASSERTGGHTEAFF. In DNA, the CDR3 is TGTGCCAGCAGCGAACGGACAGGAGGGCACACTGAAGCTTTCTTT.

The chain has TRBV10-3 and TRBJ2-3, with 13 bases aligning to TRBD2. This CDR3 comprises 14 residues. The ends lost 9 bases at V and 6 bases at J; junction bases unmatched: 6. The germline V gene encodes CDR1 ENHRY and CDR2 SYGVKD. This CDR3 reads CAIKLAGGPDTQYF. The CDR3 region has the DNA TGTGCCATTAAACTAGCGGGGGGGCCTGATACGCAGTATTTT.

This clonotype was counted ten times or more. The chain uses TRBV7-2 and TRBJ1-3; 8 bases agree with TRBD1. V lost 5 bases to trimming and J lost 4 bases; unmatched junction nucleotides: 7. This CDR3 has 15 amino acids. Germline values: CDR1 SGHTA, CDR2 FQGNSA. Written as DNA, the CDR3 is TGTGCCAGCAGCGCCACGACAGGGGACGGAAACACCATATATTTT. Amino acid sequence: CASSATTGDGNTIYF.